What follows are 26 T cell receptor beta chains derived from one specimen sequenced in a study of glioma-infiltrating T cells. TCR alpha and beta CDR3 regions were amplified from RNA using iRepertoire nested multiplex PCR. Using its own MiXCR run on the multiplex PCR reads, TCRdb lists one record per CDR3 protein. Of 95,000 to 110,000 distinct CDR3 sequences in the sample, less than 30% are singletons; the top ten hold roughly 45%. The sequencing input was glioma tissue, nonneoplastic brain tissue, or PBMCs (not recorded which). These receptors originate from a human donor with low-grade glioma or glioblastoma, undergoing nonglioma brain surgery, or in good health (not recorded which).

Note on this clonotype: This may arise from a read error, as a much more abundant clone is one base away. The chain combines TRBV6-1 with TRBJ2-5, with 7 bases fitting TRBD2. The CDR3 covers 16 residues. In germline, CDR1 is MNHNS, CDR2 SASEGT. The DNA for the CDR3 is TGTGCCAGCAGTTTCCACGCGGGGGAGATCCAAGAGACCAAGTACTTC. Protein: CASSFHAGEIQETKYF.

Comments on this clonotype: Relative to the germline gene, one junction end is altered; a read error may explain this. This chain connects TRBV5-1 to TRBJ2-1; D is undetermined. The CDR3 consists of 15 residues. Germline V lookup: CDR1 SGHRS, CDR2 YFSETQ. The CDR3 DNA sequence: TGCGCCAGCAGCTTTCAGAAGCGCTCCTACAATGAGCAGCTCTTC. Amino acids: CASSFQKRSYNEQLF.

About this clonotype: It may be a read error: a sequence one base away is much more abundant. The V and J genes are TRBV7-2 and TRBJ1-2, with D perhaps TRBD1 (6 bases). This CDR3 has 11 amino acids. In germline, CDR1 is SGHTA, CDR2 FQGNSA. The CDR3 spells CVSSWQTGSTF. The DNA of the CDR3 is TGTGTCAGCAGCTGGCAGACAGGTTCCACCTTC.

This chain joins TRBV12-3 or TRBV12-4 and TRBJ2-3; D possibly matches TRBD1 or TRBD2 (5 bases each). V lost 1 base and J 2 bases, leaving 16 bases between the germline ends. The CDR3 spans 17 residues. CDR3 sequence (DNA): TGTGCCAGCAGTTTAGTAGTCGGGGCGTACTACACAGATACGCAGTATTTT. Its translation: CASSLVVGAYYTDTQYF.

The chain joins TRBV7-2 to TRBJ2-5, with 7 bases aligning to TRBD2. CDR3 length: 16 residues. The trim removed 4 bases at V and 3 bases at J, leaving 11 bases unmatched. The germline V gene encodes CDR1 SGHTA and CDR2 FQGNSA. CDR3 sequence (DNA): TGTGCCAGCAGCTGGGATACTAGCGCGGGGGAAGAGACCCAGTACTTC. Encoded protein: CASSWDTSAGEETQYF.

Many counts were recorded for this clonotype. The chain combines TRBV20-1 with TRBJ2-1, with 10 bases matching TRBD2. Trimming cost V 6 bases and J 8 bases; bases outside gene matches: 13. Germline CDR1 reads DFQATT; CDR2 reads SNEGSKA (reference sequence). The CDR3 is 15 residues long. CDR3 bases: TGCAGTGCCCCCCCCGGGACTAGCGCGGCCGATGAGCAGTTCTTC. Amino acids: CSAPPGTSAADEQFF.

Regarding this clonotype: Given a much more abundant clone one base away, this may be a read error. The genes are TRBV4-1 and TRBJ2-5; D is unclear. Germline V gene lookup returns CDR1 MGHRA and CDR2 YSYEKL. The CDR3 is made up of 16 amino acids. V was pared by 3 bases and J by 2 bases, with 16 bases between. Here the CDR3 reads CASSQYFDERQETQYF. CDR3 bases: TGCGCCAGCAGCCAGTATTTCGACGAAAGGCAAGAGACCCAGTACTTC.

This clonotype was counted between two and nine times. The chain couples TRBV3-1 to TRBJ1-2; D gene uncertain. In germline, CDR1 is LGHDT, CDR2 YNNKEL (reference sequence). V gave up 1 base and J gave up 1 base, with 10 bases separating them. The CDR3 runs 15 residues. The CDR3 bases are TGTGCCAGCAGCCAAGGTCAGGCCCATAACTATGGCTACACCTTC. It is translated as CASSQGQAHNYGYTF.

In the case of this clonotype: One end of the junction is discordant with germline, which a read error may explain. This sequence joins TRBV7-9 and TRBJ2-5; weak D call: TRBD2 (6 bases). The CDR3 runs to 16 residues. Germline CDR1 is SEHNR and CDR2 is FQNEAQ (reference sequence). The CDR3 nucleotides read TGTGCCAGCAGCCTAGCTAGCGTGGGGGGACAAGAGACCCAGTACTTC. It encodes CASSLASVGGQETQYF.

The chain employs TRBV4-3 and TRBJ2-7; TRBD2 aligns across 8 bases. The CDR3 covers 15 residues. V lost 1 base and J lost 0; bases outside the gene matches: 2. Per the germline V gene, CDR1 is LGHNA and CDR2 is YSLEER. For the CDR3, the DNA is TGCGCCAGCAGCCAAGCAGCGGGGGTCTCCTACGAGCAGTACTTC. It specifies CASSQAAGVSYEQYF.

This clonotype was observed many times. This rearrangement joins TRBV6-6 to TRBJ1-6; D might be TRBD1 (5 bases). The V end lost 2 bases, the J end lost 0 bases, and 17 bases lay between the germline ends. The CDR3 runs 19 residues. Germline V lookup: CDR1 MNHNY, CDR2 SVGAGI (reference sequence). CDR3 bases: TGTGCCAGCAGTTACGGCAGGGACTCCGGGAGCTCCTATAATTCACCCCTCCACTTT. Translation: CASSYGRDSGSSYNSPLHF.

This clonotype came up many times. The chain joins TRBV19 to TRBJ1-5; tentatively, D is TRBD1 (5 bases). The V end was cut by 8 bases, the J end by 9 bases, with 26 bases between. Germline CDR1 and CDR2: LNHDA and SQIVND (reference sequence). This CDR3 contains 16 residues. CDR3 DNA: TGTGCCAGTCTCGGGACCGCGAGCCGGGGTAGCCGGCCCCAGCATTTT. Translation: CASLGTASRGSRPQHF.

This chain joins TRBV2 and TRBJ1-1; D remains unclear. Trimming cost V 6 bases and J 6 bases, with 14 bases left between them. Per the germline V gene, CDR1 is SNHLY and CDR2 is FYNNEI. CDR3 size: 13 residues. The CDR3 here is CASRSRGQSEAFF. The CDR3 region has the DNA TGTGCCAGCAGGAGCAGAGGTCAGTCTGAAGCTTTCTTT.

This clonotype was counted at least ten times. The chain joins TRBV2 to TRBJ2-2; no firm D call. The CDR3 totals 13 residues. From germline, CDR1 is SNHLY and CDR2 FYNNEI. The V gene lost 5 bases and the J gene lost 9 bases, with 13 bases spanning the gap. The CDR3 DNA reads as TGTGCCAGCAGTAGATTCGGGTACAGGGAGCTGTTTTTT. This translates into CASSRFGYRELFF.

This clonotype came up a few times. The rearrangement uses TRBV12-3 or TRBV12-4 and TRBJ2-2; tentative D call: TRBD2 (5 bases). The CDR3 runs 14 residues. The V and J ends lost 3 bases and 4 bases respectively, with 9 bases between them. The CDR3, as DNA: TGTGCCAGCAGTTTGGGGAGCCCCACCGGGGAGCTGTTTTTT. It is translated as CASSLGSPTGELFF.

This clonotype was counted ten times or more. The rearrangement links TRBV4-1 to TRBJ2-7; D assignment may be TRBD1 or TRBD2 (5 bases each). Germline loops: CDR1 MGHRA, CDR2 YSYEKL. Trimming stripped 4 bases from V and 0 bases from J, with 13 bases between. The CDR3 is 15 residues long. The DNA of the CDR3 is TGCGCCAGCAGCCCCTTAGCGACAGTCTCCTACGAGCAGTACTTC. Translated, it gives CASSPLATVSYEQYF.

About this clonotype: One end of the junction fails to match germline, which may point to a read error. DNA for the CDR3: TGTGCCAGCACACCAGGGGTCCAGAAAGAGACCCAGTACTTC. It translates to CASTPGVQKETQYF. The chain recombines TRBV18 with TRBJ2-5; D possibly corresponds to TRBD1 (6 bases). CDR3 size: 14 residues. Germline V lookup: CDR1 KGHSH, CDR2 LQKENI. Based on the CDR3 plus reference TRBV18 and TRBJ2-5, the full variable domain is NAGVMQNPRHLVRRRGQEARLRCSPMKGHSHVYWYRQLPEEGLKFMVYLQKENIIDESGMPKERFSAEFPKEGPSILRIQQVVRGDSAAYFCASTPGVQKETQYFGPGTRLLVL.

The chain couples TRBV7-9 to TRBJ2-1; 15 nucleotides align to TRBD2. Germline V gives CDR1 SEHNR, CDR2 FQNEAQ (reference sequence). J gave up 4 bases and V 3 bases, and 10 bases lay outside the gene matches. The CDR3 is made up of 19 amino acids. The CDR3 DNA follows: TGTGCCAGCAGCTTGGAACCGGGACTAGCGGGGGGCTCATACAATGAGCAGTTCTTC. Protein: CASSLEPGLAGGSYNEQFF.

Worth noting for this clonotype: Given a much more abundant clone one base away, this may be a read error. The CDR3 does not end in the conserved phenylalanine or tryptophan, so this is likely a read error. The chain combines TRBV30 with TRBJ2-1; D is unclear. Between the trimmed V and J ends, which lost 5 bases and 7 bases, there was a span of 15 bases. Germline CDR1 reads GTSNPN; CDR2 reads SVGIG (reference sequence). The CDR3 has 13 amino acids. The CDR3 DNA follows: TGTGCCTGGCTAAACAAACCCGGGAATGAGCAGTTCCTC. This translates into CAWLNKPGNEQFL.

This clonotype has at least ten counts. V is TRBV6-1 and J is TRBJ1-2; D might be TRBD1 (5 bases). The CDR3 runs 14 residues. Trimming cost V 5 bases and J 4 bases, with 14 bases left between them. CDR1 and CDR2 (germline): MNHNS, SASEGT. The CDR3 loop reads CASSSTDSPYGYTF. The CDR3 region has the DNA TGTGCCAGCAGTTCCACCGACAGTCCCTATGGCTACACCTTC.

The CDR3 DNA reads as TGTGCCAGCAGCCCTAGCGGGGGGAACTACAATGAGCAGTTCTTC. Encoded protein: CASSPSGGNYNEQFF. This chain joins TRBV5-5 and TRBJ2-1; 11 positions agree with TRBD2. CDR1 and CDR2 from the germline V gene are SGHKS and YYEKEE (reference sequence). Trimming took 4 bases from V and 3 from J; bases not matched to a gene: 3. The length of the CDR3 is 15 residues.

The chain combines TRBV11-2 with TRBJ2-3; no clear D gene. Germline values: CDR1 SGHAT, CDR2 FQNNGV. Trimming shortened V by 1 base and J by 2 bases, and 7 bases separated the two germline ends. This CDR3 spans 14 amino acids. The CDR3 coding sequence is TGTGCCAGCAGCTTAGGGTCAGACACAGATACGCAGTATTTT. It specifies CASSLGSDTDTQYF.

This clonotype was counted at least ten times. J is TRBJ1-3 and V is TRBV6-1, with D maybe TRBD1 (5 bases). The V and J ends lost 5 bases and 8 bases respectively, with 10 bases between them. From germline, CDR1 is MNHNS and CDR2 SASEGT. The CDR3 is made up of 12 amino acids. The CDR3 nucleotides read TGTGCCAGCAGTTCAGGGACCCACACCATATATTTT. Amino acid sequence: CASSSGTHTIYF.

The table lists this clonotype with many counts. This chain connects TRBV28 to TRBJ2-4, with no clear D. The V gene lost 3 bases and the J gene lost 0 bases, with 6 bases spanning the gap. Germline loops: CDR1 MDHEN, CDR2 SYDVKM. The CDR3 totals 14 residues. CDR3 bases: TGTGCCAGCAGTTTGGCAGGAGCCAAAAACATTCAGTACTTC. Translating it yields CASSLAGAKNIQYF.

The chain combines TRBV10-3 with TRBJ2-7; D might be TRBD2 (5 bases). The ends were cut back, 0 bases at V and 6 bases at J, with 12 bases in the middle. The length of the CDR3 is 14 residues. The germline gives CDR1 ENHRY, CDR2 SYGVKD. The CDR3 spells CAISESEGLGEQYF. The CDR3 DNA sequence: TGTGCCATCAGTGAGTCCGAGGGTTTGGGCGAGCAGTACTTC.

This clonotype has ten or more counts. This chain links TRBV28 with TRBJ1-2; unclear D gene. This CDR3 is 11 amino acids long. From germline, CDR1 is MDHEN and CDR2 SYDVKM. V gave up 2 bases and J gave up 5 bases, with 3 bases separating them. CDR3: CASSLQYGYTF. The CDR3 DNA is TGTGCCAGCAGTTTACAATATGGCTACACCTTC.